Shown below are 14 T cell receptor beta chains from a single sample sequenced in a study of T cell changes during pregnancy in multiple sclerosis. Using immunoSEQ multiplex PCR, the repertoire was profiled, and TCRdb retains in-frame clones only, with some absent. The sample lists approximately 88,000 clones, 85% to 95% occurring once. The source material was peripheral blood, sampled in the first trimester of pregnancy. The receptors derive from a female donor with multiple sclerosis, enrolled in a pregnancy study.

The chain combines TRBV10-3 with TRBJ2-5, with 9 positions matching TRBD2. Germline lookup yields CDR1 ENHRY and CDR2 SYGVKD. Trimming at V came to 6 bases and at J to 1 base, leaving 6 bases not matched to a gene. CDR3 length: 15 amino acids. This chain's CDR3 is CAIRSQTSGQETQYF. For the CDR3, the DNA is TGTGCCATCAGGAGCCAGACTAGCGGCCAAGAGACCCAGTACTTC.

The chain joins TRBV28 to TRBJ1-4; 8 nucleotides match TRBD1. Germline V gene lookup returns CDR1 MDHEN and CDR2 SYDVKM. The CDR3 has 15 residues. The J segment lost 8 bases and the V segment lost 5 bases, leaving 10 bases of the junction unmatched. The CDR3 is CASSPWDRLREKLFF. CDR3 DNA sequence: TGTGCCAGCAGTCCGTGGGACAGGCTCCGGGAAAAACTGTTTTTT.

V is TRBV6-5 and J is TRBJ1-4; 7 bases are shared with TRBD1. The germline V gene encodes CDR1 MNHEY and CDR2 SVGAGI. V lost 4 bases and J lost 10; bases outside the gene matches: 12. This CDR3 comprises 15 residues. CDR3 amino acids: CASSSYVQGRRKLFF. CDR3 sequence (DNA): TGTGCCAGCAGTTCCTACGTACAGGGGAGGAGAAAACTGTTTTTT.

This clone has a single count. The V gene is TRBV28, the J gene TRBJ2-7; 10 bases map to TRBD2. The germline CDR1 and CDR2 sequences are MDHEN and SYDVKM. The CDR3 length is 15 residues. With V trimmed by 4 bases and J by 2 bases, 5 bases remained unmatched. CDR3 nucleotides: TGTGCCAGCAGTTCGACTAGCGGGCTTACCTACGAGCAGTACTTC. Translation: CASSSTSGLTYEQYF. Drawing the rest from reference TRBV28 and TRBJ2-7, the complete variable domain is DVKVTQSSRYLVKRTGEKVFLECVQDMDHENMFWYRQDPGLGLRLIYFSYDVKMKEKGDIPEGYSVSREKKERFSLILESASTNQTSMYLCASSSTSGLTYEQYFGPGTRLTVT.

This chain joins TRBV4-1 and TRBJ2-2, with TRBD1 matching over 9 bases. Germline CDR1 reads MGHRA; CDR2 reads YSYEKL. V was clipped by 4 bases and J by 3 bases; unmatched bases: 6. The CDR3 runs to 16 residues. CDR3 bases: TGCGCCAGCAGCCGGGCTGGGACAGGGTACACCGGGGAGCTGTTTTTT. Its translation is CASSRAGTGYTGELFF.

The CDR3: CASSLVAASPLEQYF. CDR3 bases: TGCGCCAGCAGCTTGGTGGCGGCTTCCCCTCTCGAGCAGTACTTC. The chain links TRBV5-1 to TRBJ2-7; unclear D gene. The germline V gene encodes CDR1 SGHRS and CDR2 YFSETQ. This CDR3 comprises 15 residues. V lost 0 bases and J 6 bases, leaving 16 bases between the germline ends.

The chain employs TRBV27 and TRBJ2-6; no definite D call. Per the germline V gene, CDR1 is MNHEY and CDR2 is SMNVEV (reference sequence). V was clipped by 3 bases and J by 2 bases, with 8 bases between them. The CDR3 length is 15 residues. This CDR3 reads CASSFSVPGANVLTF. In nucleotides, the CDR3 is TGTGCCAGCAGTTTTTCCGTTCCTGGGGCCAACGTCCTGACTTTC.

The chain has TRBV15 and TRBJ2-5, with a weak D call TRBD1 (5 bases). Trimming pared 1 base from V and 2 bases from J, leaving 8 bases between. CDR3 length: 14 residues. In germline, CDR1 is LNHNV, CDR2 YYDKDF (reference sequence). The CDR3 protein is CATSRGGAQETQYF. The CDR3 nucleotides read TGTGCCACCAGCAGAGGGGGCGCACAAGAGACCCAGTACTTC. Based on the CDR3 plus reference TRBV15 and TRBJ2-5, the full variable domain is DAMVIQNPRYQVTQFGKPVTLSCSQTLNHNVMYWYQQKSSQAPKLLFHYYDKDFNNEADTPDNFQSRRPNTSFCFLDIRSPGLGDTAMYLCATSRGGAQETQYFGPGTRLLVL.

The chain recombines TRBV5-1 with TRBJ2-2; D remains ambiguous. Germline CDR1 SGHRS, CDR2 YFSETQ. The length of the CDR3 is 16 residues. V was trimmed by 0 bases and J by 2 bases, leaving 11 bases between them. CDR3 region: CASSLEGSRNTGELFF. The DNA for the CDR3 is TGCGCCAGCAGCTTGGAAGGTAGCCGTAACACCGGGGAGCTGTTTTTT.

The chain carries TRBV28 and TRBJ2-5; 13 nucleotides agree with TRBD2. Germline CDR1 reads MDHEN; CDR2 reads SYDVKM. V was clipped by 2 bases and J by 5 bases; unmatched bases: 5. This CDR3 is 16 amino acids long. CDR3 amino acids: CASSLIGLAGVETQYF. CDR3 coding DNA: TGTGCCAGCAGTTTAATCGGACTAGCGGGAGTGGAGACCCAGTACTTC.

This sequence joins TRBV7-8 and TRBJ2-1; 8 bases fit TRBD2. V shed 0 bases and J 8 bases; nucleotides not matched to a gene: 9. Germline V gives CDR1 SGHVS, CDR2 FQNEAQ. The CDR3 extends over 16 amino acids. The CDR3 bases are TGTGCCAGCAGCTTAGCGATTGGAGCGGGAGTACATGAGCAGTTCTTC. This sequence encodes CASSLAIGAGVHEQFF.

The gene calls are TRBV10-1 and TRBJ2-7; D is possibly TRBD1 (5 bases). V dropped 5 bases and J dropped 2 bases, with 13 bases sitting between them. Germline V gene sequence: CDR1 WNHNN, CDR2 SYGVQD (reference sequence). The CDR3 length is 14 residues. CDR3 in amino acids: CASSFQGVTYEQYF. CDR3 nucleotide sequence: TGCGCCAGCAGTTTTCAAGGGGTTACCTACGAGCAGTACTTC.

This chain joins TRBV2 and TRBJ2-1; 7 bases line up with TRBD2. CDR1 SNHLY and CDR2 FYNNEI come from the germline V gene. The V gene end was trimmed by 1 base and the J gene end by 12 bases; junction bases not matched to a gene: 12. The CDR3 consists of 15 residues. The CDR3 reads CASSEERGLQLGQFF. In DNA, the CDR3 is TGTGCCAGCAGTGAAGAGCGGGGACTCCAGTTGGGGCAGTTCTTC.

V and J are TRBV7-9 and TRBJ2-3; 14 bases line up with TRBD2. The J segment lost 5 bases and the V segment lost 10 bases, leaving 11 bases of the junction unmatched. This CDR3 spans 16 amino acids. Per germline, CDR1 SEHNR and CDR2 FQNEAQ (reference sequence). CDR3 nucleotide sequence: TGTGCCATCCGAGAGACTAGCGGGAGGGCCGAAGATACGCAGTATTTT. Encoded protein: CAIRETSGRAEDTQYF.